The next 10 T cell receptor beta chains were all read from a single sample in a study of T-cell reconstitution after alpha-beta-depleted transplantation in children. Unique molecular identifiers tagged the TCRbeta library. TCRdb processed the PCR reads anew with MiXCR; each CDR3 protein has one entry. The profile shows hundreds of thousands of distinct CDR3 sequences, over 15% of them singletons. This sample comprised PBMCs from the stem cell graft donor, obtained from the stem cell graft. The source of these receptors is a human donor who donated a stem cell graft to a child with acute myeloid leukemia.

This clonotype was picked up many times. The chain couples TRBV12-3 or TRBV12-4 to TRBJ2-5; perhaps TRBD2 as D (5 bases). The germline V and J ends were trimmed by 6 bases and 4 bases, with 18 bases remaining between them. The CDR3 runs to 15 residues. CDR3: CASRSGNLGRETQYF. The CDR3 region has the DNA TGTGCCAGCAGATCCGGGAATCTCGGCCGAGAGACCCAGTACTTC.

This clonotype was observed at least ten times. The chain carries TRBV20-1 and TRBJ2-1, with D tentatively TRBD2 (6 bases). Germline V gives CDR1 DFQATT, CDR2 SNEGSKA (reference sequence). The CDR3 runs 13 residues. V was clipped by 0 bases and J by 6 bases, with 9 bases between them. In DNA, the CDR3 is TGCAGTGCTAGAGATGAGACTAGCAATGAGCAGTTCTTC. Its protein is CSARDETSNEQFF.

The V and J genes are TRBV20-1 and TRBJ2-7; D is unclear. V was clipped by 4 bases and J by 0 bases, with 19 bases between them. Germline lookup yields CDR1 DFQATT and CDR2 SNEGSKA (reference sequence). This CDR3 has 16 residues. CDR3 sequence reads: CSAKDPRIPSSYEQYV. The CDR3 DNA is TGCAGTGCTAAAGATCCGCGGATTCCAAGCTCCTACGAGCAGTACGTC.

This clonotype was detected ten times or more. The J gene is TRBJ2-3, the V gene TRBV5-1; 8 bases line up with TRBD1. Germline loops: CDR1 SGHRS, CDR2 YFSETQ. V trimming: 0 bases; J trimming: 4 bases; junction bases outside the gene matches: 4. This CDR3 contains 15 residues. CDR3 sequence (DNA): TGCGCCAGCAGCTTGGCTTCAGGGGGCGCAGATACGCAGTATTTT. Translation: CASSLASGGADTQYF.

This clonotype was counted at least ten times. The chain has TRBV5-6 and TRBJ2-5; D not certain. V lost 2 bases, J lost 3 bases, and 11 bases lay in between. This CDR3 comprises 14 residues. Germline V lookup: CDR1 SGHDT, CDR2 YYEEEE. The CDR3 region has the DNA TGTGCCAGCAGCTTCGAGACTGGAGAAGAGACCCAGTACTTC. This translates into CASSFETGEETQYF.

V and J are TRBV5-6 and TRBJ1-5; 9 bases fit TRBD1. V lost 2 bases to trimming and J lost 0 bases; unmatched junction nucleotides: 6. Germline CDR1 reads SGHDT; CDR2 reads YYEEEE. CDR3 length: 17 residues. CDR3 bases: TGTGCCAGCAGCTTTTACAGGGGGCCTTATAGCAATCAGCCCCAGCATTTT. Amino acids: CASSFYRGPYSNQPQHF.

The V gene is TRBV6-5, the J gene TRBJ1-1, with 7 bases that match TRBD1. The germline gives CDR1 MNHEY, CDR2 SVGAGI. V shed 5 bases and J 3 bases; nucleotides not matched to a gene: 9. The length of the CDR3 is 15 residues. The CDR3 spells CASSPAGGSHTEAFF. DNA for the CDR3: TGTGCCAGCAGTCCAGCAGGGGGAAGCCACACTGAAGCTTTCTTT.

The rearrangement uses TRBV4-3 and TRBJ2-3; 13 bases map to TRBD2. V shed 4 bases, J shed 3 bases, and the junction held 4 bases outside the gene matches. Germline CDR1 and CDR2: LGHNA and YSLEER. The length of the CDR3 is 16 residues. The CDR3 DNA sequence: TGCGCCAGCAGCCCGGAGGGACTAGCGGGGACAGATACGCAGTATTTT. Translating it yields CASSPEGLAGTDTQYF.

This chain connects TRBV3-1 to TRBJ1-1; D is undetermined. The CDR3 loop spans 11 amino acids. Germline assignment: CDR1 LGHDT and CDR2 YNNKEL (reference sequence). V lost 2 bases and J lost 7, with 5 bases in between. Here the CDR3 reads CASSQRNEAFF. Here the CDR3 DNA reads TGTGCCAGCAGCCAAAGGAATGAAGCTTTCTTT. The full variable domain, with the rest looked up from reference TRBV3-1 and TRBJ1-1, is DTAVSQTPKYLVTQMGNDKSIKCEQNLGHDTMYWYKQDSKKFLKIMFSYNNKELIINETVPNRFSPKSPDKAHLNLHINSLELGDSAVYFCASSQRNEAFFGQGTRLTVV.

The rearrangement joins TRBV7-9 to TRBJ2-1; D is uncertain. The CDR3 length is 14 residues. CDR1 SEHNR and CDR2 FQNEAQ come from the germline V gene (reference sequence). In nucleotides, the CDR3 is TGTGCGCCTACCCGGCAAAGCTCCTACAATGAGCAGTTCTTC. Translated, it gives CAPTRQSSYNEQFF.